What follows is one T cell receptor beta chain and its context. This clonotype was seen just once. The antigen it binds to is not known. Relative to the germline gene, one junction end is altered; a read error may explain this. This sample was included in a study of CDR3 diversity in severe acne (dated by TCRdb to the late 2010s). Sequences SGHTA (CDR1) and FQGTGA (CDR2) are obtained from the germline V gene. From its cysteine to its phenylalanine, the CDR3 spans 12 amino acids. The read is trimmed to its CDR3 DNA, 36 bases read in frame from base 1. Receptor amplification or capture employed PCR. Sequenced using an Illumina HiSeq 2000. TCRdb trimmed the raw reads at Q25, called clones with MiXCR and kept productive beta chains. Each CDR3 protein gets just one entry, which takes the most common genes and DNA from the rows behind it. The sample includes around 85,000 distinct CDR3 sequences, with 45% to 50% observed a single time. In total, the top ten clones hold 11% of the sample.

Sequencing input: blood. The receptor comes from a male donor with severe acne vulgaris. The chain employs TRBV7-3 and TRBJ1-1; the D gene lacks a confident call. The CDR3 region reads CASTSMDVDDLF. The DNA is TGTGCCAGCACCTCTATGGACGTTGATGATTTGTTT.